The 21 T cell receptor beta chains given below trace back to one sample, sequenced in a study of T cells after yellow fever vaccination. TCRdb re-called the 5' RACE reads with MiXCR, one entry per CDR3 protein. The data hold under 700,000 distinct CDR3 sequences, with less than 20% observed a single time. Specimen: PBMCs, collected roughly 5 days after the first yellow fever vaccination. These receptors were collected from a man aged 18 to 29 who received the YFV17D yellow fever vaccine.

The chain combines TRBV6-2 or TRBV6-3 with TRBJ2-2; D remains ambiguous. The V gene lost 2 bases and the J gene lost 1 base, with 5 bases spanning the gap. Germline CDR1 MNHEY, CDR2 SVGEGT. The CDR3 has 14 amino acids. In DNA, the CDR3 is TGTGCCAGCAGTTACGGGCGGAACACCGGGGAGCTGTTTTTT. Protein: CASSYGRNTGELFF.

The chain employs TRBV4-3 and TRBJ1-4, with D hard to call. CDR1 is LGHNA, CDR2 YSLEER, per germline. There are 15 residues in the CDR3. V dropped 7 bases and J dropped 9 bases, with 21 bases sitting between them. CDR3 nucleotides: TGCGCCAGCACGGATTCTCAGCTACCTGAGCAAAAACTGTTTTTT. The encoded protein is CASTDSQLPEQKLFF.

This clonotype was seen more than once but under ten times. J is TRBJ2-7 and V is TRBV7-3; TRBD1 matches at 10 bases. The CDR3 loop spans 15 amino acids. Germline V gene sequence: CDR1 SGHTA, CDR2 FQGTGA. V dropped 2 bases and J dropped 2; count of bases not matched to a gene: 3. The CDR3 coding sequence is TGTGCCAGCAGCTTAGACGGGACAGGGGCCTACGAGCAGTACTTC. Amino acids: CASSLDGTGAYEQYF.

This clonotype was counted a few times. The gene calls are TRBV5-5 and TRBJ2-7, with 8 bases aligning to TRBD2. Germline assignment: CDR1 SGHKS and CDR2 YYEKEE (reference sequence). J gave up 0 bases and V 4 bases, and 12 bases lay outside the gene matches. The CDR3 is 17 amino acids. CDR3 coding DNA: TGTGCCAGCAGCCGGTGGGGCGGGGGGTCCAGCTCCTACGAGCAGTACTTC. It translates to CASSRWGGGSSSYEQYF. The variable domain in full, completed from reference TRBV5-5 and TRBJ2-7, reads DAGVTQSPTHLIKTRGQQVTLRCSPISGHKSVSWYQQVLGQGPQFIFQYYEKEERGRGNFPDRFSARQFPNYSSELNVNALLLGDSALYLCASSRWGGGSSSYEQYFGPGTRLTVT.

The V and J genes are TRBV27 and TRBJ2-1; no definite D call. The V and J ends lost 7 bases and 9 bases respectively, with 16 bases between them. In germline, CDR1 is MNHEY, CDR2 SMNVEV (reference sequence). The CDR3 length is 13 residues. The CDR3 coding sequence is TGTGCCAGCACCCGCCCCCTCTCGTCTGAGCAGTTCTTC. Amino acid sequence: CASTRPLSSEQFF.

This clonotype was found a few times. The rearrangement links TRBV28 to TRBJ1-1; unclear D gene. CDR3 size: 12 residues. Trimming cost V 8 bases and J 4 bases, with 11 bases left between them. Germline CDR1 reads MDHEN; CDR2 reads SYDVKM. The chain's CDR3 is CASSRQATEAFF. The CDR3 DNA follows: TGTGCCAGCTCTCGGCAGGCCACTGAAGCTTTCTTT. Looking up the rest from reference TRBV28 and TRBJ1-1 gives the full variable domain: DVKVTQSSRYLVKRTGEKVFLECVQDMDHENMFWYRQDPGLGLRLIYFSYDVKMKEKGDIPEGYSVSREKKERFSLILESASTNQTSMYLCASSRQATEAFFGQGTRLTVV.

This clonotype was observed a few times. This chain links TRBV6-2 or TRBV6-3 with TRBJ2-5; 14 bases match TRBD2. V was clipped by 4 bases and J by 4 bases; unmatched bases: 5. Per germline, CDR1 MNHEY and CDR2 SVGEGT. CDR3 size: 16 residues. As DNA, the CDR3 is TGTGCCAGCAGTTCCGGGACTAGCGGGGGACGAGAGACCCAGTACTTC. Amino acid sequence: CASSSGTSGGRETQYF.

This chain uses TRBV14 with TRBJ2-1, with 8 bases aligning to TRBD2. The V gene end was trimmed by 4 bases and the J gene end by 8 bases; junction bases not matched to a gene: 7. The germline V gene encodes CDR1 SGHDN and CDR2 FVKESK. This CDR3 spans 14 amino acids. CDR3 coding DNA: TGTGCCAGCAGCCCGCAGCGGGGGATCGATGAGCAGTTCTTC. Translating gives CASSPQRGIDEQFF.

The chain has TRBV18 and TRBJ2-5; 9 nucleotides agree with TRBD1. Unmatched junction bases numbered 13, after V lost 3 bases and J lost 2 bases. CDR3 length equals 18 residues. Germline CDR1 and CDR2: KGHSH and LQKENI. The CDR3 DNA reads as TGTGCCAGCTCACCGGTCCGGACAGGGGTAGCGGCGCAAGAGACCCAGTACTTC. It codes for CASSPVRTGVAAQETQYF.

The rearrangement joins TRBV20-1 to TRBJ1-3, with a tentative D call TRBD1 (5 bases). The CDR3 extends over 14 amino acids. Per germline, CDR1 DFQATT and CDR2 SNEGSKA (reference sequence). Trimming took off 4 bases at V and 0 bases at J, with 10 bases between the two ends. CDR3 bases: TGCAGTGCTACAGGACACAGCTCTGGAAACACCATATATTTT. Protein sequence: CSATGHSSGNTIYF.

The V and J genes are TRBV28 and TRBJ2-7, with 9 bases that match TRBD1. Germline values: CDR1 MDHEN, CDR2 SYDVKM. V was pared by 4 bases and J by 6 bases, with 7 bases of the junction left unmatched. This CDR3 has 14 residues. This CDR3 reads CASSSIGTGSEQYF. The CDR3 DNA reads TGTGCCAGCAGTTCGATTGGGACAGGGTCCGAGCAGTACTTC. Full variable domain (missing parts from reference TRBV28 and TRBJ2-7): DVKVTQSSRYLVKRTGEKVFLECVQDMDHENMFWYRQDPGLGLRLIYFSYDVKMKEKGDIPEGYSVSREKKERFSLILESASTNQTSMYLCASSSIGTGSEQYFGPGTRLTVT.

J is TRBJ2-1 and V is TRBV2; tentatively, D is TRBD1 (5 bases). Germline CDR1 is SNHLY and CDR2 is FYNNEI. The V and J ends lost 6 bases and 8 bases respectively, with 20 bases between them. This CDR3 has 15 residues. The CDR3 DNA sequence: TGTGCCAGCAGCCTTGAACGAACAGGTTTCGATGAGCAGTTCTTC. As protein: CASSLERTGFDEQFF.

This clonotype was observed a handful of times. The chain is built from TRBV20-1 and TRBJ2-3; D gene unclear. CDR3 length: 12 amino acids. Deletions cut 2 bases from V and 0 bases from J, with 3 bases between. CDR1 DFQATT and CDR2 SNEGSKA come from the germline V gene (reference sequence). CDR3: CSARRSTDTQYF. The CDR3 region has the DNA TGCAGTGCTAGACGTAGCACAGATACGCAGTATTTT.

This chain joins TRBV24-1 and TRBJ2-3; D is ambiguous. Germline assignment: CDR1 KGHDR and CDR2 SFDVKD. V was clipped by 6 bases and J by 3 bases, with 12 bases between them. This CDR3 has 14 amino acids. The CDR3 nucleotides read TGTGCCACCAGTCACCGGGCCGCGACAGATACGCAGTATTTT. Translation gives CATSHRAATDTQYF.

The CDR3 loop reads CASSLSAGGHGYTF. The CDR3 DNA reads TGTGCCAGCAGCTTATCGGCAGGGGGCCATGGCTACACCTTC. This chain joins TRBV11-2 and TRBJ1-2; TRBD1 matches at 8 bases. Germline CDR1 reads SGHAT; CDR2 reads FQNNGV. Trimming removed 2 bases from V and 6 bases from J; junction bases left unmatched: 5. The CDR3 has 14 amino acids.

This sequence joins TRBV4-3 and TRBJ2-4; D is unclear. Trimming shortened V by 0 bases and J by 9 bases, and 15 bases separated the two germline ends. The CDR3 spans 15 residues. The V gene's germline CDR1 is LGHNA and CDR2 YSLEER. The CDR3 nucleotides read TGCGCCAGCAGCCAAGAGTTCGCAAAGGGTGGCATTCAGTACTTC. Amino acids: CASSQEFAKGGIQYF.

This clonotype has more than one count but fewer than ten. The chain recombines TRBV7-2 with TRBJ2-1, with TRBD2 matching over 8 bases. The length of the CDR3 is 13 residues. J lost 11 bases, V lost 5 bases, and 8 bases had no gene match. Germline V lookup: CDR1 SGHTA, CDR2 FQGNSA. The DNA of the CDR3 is TGTGCCAGCAGCCTAACACTAGCGGACAAGCAGTTCTTC. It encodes CASSLTLADKQFF.

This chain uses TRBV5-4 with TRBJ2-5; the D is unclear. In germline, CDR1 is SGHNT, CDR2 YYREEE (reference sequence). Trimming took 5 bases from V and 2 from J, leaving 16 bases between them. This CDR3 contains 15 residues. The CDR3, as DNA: TGTGCCAGCAGGTCAGCCCCGGGCCTTCAAGAGACCCAGTACTTC. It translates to CASRSAPGLQETQYF.

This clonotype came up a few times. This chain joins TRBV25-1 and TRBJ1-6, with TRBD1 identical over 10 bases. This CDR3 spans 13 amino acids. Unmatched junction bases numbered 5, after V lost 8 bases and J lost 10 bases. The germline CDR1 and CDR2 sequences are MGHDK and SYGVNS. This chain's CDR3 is CASGDRGVSPLHF. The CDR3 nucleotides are TGTGCCAGCGGGGACAGGGGCGTATCACCCCTCCACTTT.

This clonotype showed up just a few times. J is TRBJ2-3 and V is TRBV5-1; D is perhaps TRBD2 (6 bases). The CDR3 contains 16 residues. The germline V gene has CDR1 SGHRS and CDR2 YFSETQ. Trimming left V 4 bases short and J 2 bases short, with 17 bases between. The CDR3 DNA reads TGCGCCAGCAGCAGCCCAATGGCGGGGACCACAGATACGCAGTATTTT. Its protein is CASSSPMAGTTDTQYF.

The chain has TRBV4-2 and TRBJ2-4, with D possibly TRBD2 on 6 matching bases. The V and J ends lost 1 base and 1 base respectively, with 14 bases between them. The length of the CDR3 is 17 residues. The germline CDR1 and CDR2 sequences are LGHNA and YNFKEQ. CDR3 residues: CASSQGVGGLAKNIQYF. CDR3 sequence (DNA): TGTGCCAGCAGCCAAGGGGTGGGGGGTTTGGCCAAAAACATTCAGTACTTC.